The 29 T cell receptor beta chains reported below all come from one sample, sequenced in a study of cytomegalovirus exposure and HLA in healthy donors (dated by TCRdb to about 2017). The library was generated by the immunoSEQ multiplex PCR assay. For the multiplex PCR, a mixture combining 60 forward primers for TCR Vbeta segments and 13 reverse primers for TCR Jbeta segments was used. Not all clones reach the TCRdb copy of this immuneACCESS table, which keeps in-frame sequences only. Checked studies attribute under half of the gap to unresolved V genes and leave the rest unexplained. Here the sample has approximately 94,000 clones; about 80% occur a single time. The ten largest clones add up to roughly 5% of the sample. Sequencing was done on a sample of PBMCs. The origin of the receptors is a man aged 25-40 years in good health and CMV-seropositive.

This clone showed up just once. The chain combines TRBV28 with TRBJ2-3; a weak D match, TRBD2 (7 bases). The CDR3 runs 16 residues. Germline V gene lookup returns CDR1 MDHEN and CDR2 SYDVKM. Trimming took off 3 bases at V and 6 bases at J, with 19 bases between the two ends. The CDR3 DNA is TGTGCCAGCAGTTTTTTATACGGGGGGCGCGGGGATACGCAGTATTTT. This gives the protein CASSFLYGGRGDTQYF.

V gene TRBV5-1 combines with J gene TRBJ2-2; weak D call: TRBD2 (7 bases). Germline values: CDR1 SGHRS, CDR2 YFSETQ. The germline V and J ends were trimmed by 0 bases and 6 bases, with 15 bases remaining between them. There are 16 residues in the CDR3. Here the CDR3 reads CASSLDMWGGSGELFF. The CDR3 coding sequence is TGCGCCAGCAGCTTGGATATGTGGGGGGGCTCCGGGGAGCTGTTTTTT.

V gene TRBV7-9 combines with J gene TRBJ1-1, with unresolved D. V lost 1 base, J lost 5 bases, and 11 bases lay in between. This CDR3 comprises 14 residues. Germline V gene data show CDR1 as SEHNR and CDR2 as FQNEAQ (reference sequence). The chain's CDR3 is CASSLVRRDTEAFF. As DNA, the CDR3 is TGTGCCAGCAGCTTAGTACGGAGGGATACTGAAGCTTTCTTT. Based on the CDR3 plus reference TRBV7-9 and TRBJ1-1, the full variable domain is DTGVSQNPRHKITKRGQNVTFRCDPISEHNRLYWYRQTLGQGPEFLTYFQNEAQLEKSRLLSDRFSAERPKGSFSTLEIQRTEQGDSAMYLCASSLVRRDTEAFFGQGTRLTVV.

The V gene is TRBV6-5, the J gene TRBJ1-2; D unclear. CDR3 length: 13 amino acids. The germline V gene has CDR1 MNHEY and CDR2 SVGAGI. With 2 bases removed from V and 4 bases from J, the gap between germline ends came to 8 bases. The CDR3 DNA sequence: TGTGCCAGCAGTTACGGGCAGTTCTATGGCTACACCTTC. Translating gives CASSYGQFYGYTF.

The J gene is TRBJ1-5, the V gene TRBV18; no definite D call. The CDR3 spans 13 residues. Germline values: CDR1 KGHSH, CDR2 LQKENI. The V gene lost 5 bases and the J gene lost 6 bases, with 11 bases spanning the gap. The CDR3 DNA reads TGTGCCAGCTCAGAAACAGTAATTCAGCCCCAGCATTTT. Translating it yields CASSETVIQPQHF.

The sample holds one count of this clone. This chain connects TRBV27 to TRBJ2-1, with TRBD2 matching over 12 bases. The CDR3 loop spans 17 amino acids. Germline V lookup: CDR1 MNHEY, CDR2 SMNVEV (reference sequence). V shed 6 bases and J 3 bases; nucleotides not matched to a gene: 9. For the CDR3, the DNA is TGTGCCAGCAGCCCTTTAACTAGCGGGAGGATCTACAATGAGCAGTTCTTC. It yields the protein CASSPLTSGRIYNEQFF.

The chain joins TRBV5-1 to TRBJ2-5; 10 bases line up with TRBD2. The CDR3 totals 14 residues. V shed 7 bases and J 2 bases; nucleotides not matched to a gene: 5. CDR1 is SGHRS and CDR2 is YFSETQ in the germline V gene. CDR3 loop: CASGLSGGQETQYF. The CDR3 nucleotides read TGCGCCAGCGGACTTAGCGGGGGGCAAGAGACCCAGTACTTC.

V is TRBV28 and J is TRBJ2-7, with 14 bases matching TRBD2. Germline CDR1 is MDHEN and CDR2 is SYDVKM. Germline trimming cut 6 bases from V and 4 bases from J; bases unmatched to any gene: 11. The CDR3 contains 17 residues. CDR3 loop: CASRGFGTSGSGYEQYF. As DNA, the CDR3 is TGTGCCAGCAGGGGCTTTGGGACTAGCGGGAGTGGGTACGAGCAGTACTTC.

This clone has just a few counts. This chain connects TRBV30 to TRBJ1-5, with a possible D match to TRBD1 (5 bases). V lost 0 bases and J lost 3, with 12 bases in between. Germline-derived CDR1 and CDR2 are GTSNPN and SVGIG (reference sequence). The CDR3 extends over 15 amino acids. The chain's CDR3 is CAWSVKGFDNQPQHF. CDR3 sequence (DNA): TGTGCCTGGAGTGTAAAGGGGTTTGACAATCAGCCCCAGCATTTT.

This sequence joins TRBV7-8 and TRBJ2-2; 11 positions agree with TRBD2. Germline CDR1 SGHVS, CDR2 FQNEAQ. The trim removed 4 bases at V and 5 bases at J, leaving 9 bases unmatched. The CDR3 runs to 17 residues. Here the CDR3 DNA reads TGTGCCAGCAGCTCAGGACTAGCGGGTACCGAAACCGGGGAGCTGTTTTTT. It encodes CASSSGLAGTETGELFF. The full variable domain, rest sourced from reference TRBV7-8 and TRBJ2-2, is GAGVSQSPRYKVAKRGQDVALRCDPISGHVSLFWYQQALGQGPEFLTYFQNEAQLDKSGLPSDRFFAERPEGSVSTLKIQRTQQEDSAVYLCASSSGLAGTETGELFFGEGSRLTVL.

The rearrangement uses TRBV29-1 and TRBJ1-1; weak D call: TRBD1 (5 bases). Germline V gene sequence: CDR1 SQVTM, CDR2 ANQGSEA. This CDR3 is 14 amino acids long. Trimming removed 7 bases from V and 5 bases from J, with 20 bases in between. CDR3 DNA: TGCAGCGCTAACCTGGGGGGGAAATTGACTGAAGCTTTCTTT. Encoded protein: CSANLGGKLTEAFF.

The chain carries TRBV5-1 and TRBJ1-6, with a weak D call TRBD1 (6 bases). Trimming cost V 4 bases and J 7 bases, with 12 bases left between them. CDR1 is SGHRS and CDR2 is YFSETQ in the germline V gene. The CDR3 length is 14 residues. CDR3 loop: CASSPGHRNSPLHF. CDR3 sequence (DNA): TGCGCCAGCAGCCCGGGACATAGGAATTCACCCCTCCACTTT.

This clone came up once. The chain recombines TRBV7-9 with TRBJ1-1; D uncertain. The CDR3 extends over 14 amino acids. The V and J ends lost 3 bases and 5 bases respectively, with 13 bases between them. CDR1 and CDR2 from the germline V gene are SEHNR and FQNEAQ (reference sequence). CDR3: CASSFRGRETEAFF. The CDR3 bases are TGTGCCAGCAGCTTCCGGGGTCGAGAAACTGAAGCTTTCTTT. Full variable domain (outside the CDR3, taken from reference TRBV7-9 and TRBJ1-1): DTGVSQNPRHKITKRGQNVTFRCDPISEHNRLYWYRQTLGQGPEFLTYFQNEAQLEKSRLLSDRFSAERPKGSFSTLEIQRTEQGDSAMYLCASSFRGRETEAFFGQGTRLTVV.

This clone was counted a single time. The gene calls are TRBV6-5 and TRBJ2-7; 7 bases align to TRBD1. The J segment lost 2 bases and the V segment lost 8 bases, leaving 6 bases of the junction unmatched. The CDR3 sequence is 13 residues long. CDR1 and CDR2 from the germline V gene are MNHEY and SVGAGI. The CDR3 DNA reads as TGTGCCAGCTCTGGGACAGCCACCTACGAGCAGTACTTC. Translated: CASSGTATYEQYF.

This clone has a handful of counts. The genes are TRBV7-2 and TRBJ2-5; 10 nucleotides agree with TRBD1. CDR1 and CDR2 (germline): SGHTA, FQGNSA. CDR3 length equals 16 residues. The junction had 14 bases not matched to a gene; V was cut back by 8 bases and J by 5 bases. The CDR3 here is CASPRRATGGLETQYF. CDR3 nucleotides: TGTGCCAGCCCCCGACGCGCGACAGGGGGCCTGGAGACCCAGTACTTC.

This chain joins TRBV2 and TRBJ1-1, with 7 bases matching TRBD1. CDR1 is SNHLY and CDR2 is FYNNEI in the germline V gene. The V gene end was trimmed by 7 bases and the J gene end by 4 bases; junction bases not matched to a gene: 9. This CDR3 comprises 14 residues. Here the CDR3 reads CASTSRGSSTEAFF. Here the CDR3 DNA reads TGTGCCAGCACCAGCAGGGGGTCTAGCACTGAAGCTTTCTTT.

For this clone: Other DNA sequences of this sample code for an identical CDR3. The chain employs TRBV18 and TRBJ2-7; 10 bases are shared with TRBD2. Looked up from germline, CDR1 is KGHSH and CDR2 is LQKENI. V shed 0 bases, J shed 5 bases, and the junction held 4 bases outside the gene matches. The CDR3 extends over 15 amino acids. The CDR3 nucleotides read TGTGCCAGCTCACCACCTAGACTAGCGGGTGACGAGCAGTACTTC. This translates into CASSPPRLAGDEQYF.

A single count supports this clone. This chain uses TRBV9 with TRBJ2-2; TRBD2 might be the D (6 bases). V lost 2 bases to trimming and J lost 7 bases, with 12 bases between them. The CDR3 sequence is 14 residues long. Germline V gene lookup returns CDR1 SGDLS and CDR2 YYNGEE. CDR3 DNA: TGTGCCAGCAGCGTGCGGGAACGGGGCGGGGAGCTGTTTTTT. Its translation is CASSVRERGGELFF. The whole variable domain, filled in from reference TRBV9 and TRBJ2-2, reads DSGVTQTPKHLITATGQRVTLRCSPRSGDLSVYWYQQSLDQGLQFLIQYYNGEERAKGNILERFSAQQFPDLHSELNLSSLELGDSALYFCASSVRERGGELFFGEGSRLTVL.

The chain uses TRBV7-2 and TRBJ2-7, with D possibly matching TRBD1 (5 bases). CDR1 is SGHTA, CDR2 FQGNSA, per germline. There are 14 residues in the CDR3. The germline V and J ends were trimmed by 3 bases and 1 base, with 10 bases remaining between them. CDR3 sequence (DNA): TGTGCCAGCAGCTTCCAGGGCGGATCCTACGAGCAGTACTTC. It specifies CASSFQGGSYEQYF.

This chain joins TRBV4-2 and TRBJ1-2; D possibly corresponds to TRBD1 (5 bases). The germline gives CDR1 LGHNA, CDR2 YNFKEQ. V lost 4 bases and J lost 6, with 12 bases in between. This CDR3 comprises 13 residues. Here the CDR3 DNA reads TGTGCCAGCAGCCCTCAGGGAGGGGATGGCTACACCTTC. Translating gives CASSPQGGDGYTF.

V is TRBV7-3 and J is TRBJ2-2; D gene ambiguous. This CDR3 has 13 amino acids. Germline V lookup: CDR1 SGHTA, CDR2 FQGTGA. Trimming shortened V by 2 bases and J by 4 bases, and 5 bases separated the two germline ends. CDR3: CASSLSRTGELFF. The CDR3 DNA reads as TGTGCCAGCAGCTTATCCCGCACCGGGGAGCTGTTTTTT.

This chain joins TRBV18 and TRBJ1-1; D uncertain. Germline V gene sequence: CDR1 KGHSH, CDR2 LQKENI. V was clipped by 1 base and J by 1 base, with 4 bases between them. The CDR3 spans 13 residues. The CDR3 protein is CASSPLENTEAFF. CDR3 sequence (DNA): TGTGCCAGCTCACCACTAGAGAACACTGAAGCTTTCTTT.

A single count supports this clone. This chain connects TRBV5-6 to TRBJ1-1; D call uncertain. Between the trimmed V and J ends, which lost 3 bases and 1 base, there was a span of 10 bases. The CDR3 contains 14 residues. Germline V CDR1 and CDR2: SGHDT, YYEEEE. The CDR3 region has the DNA TGTGCCAGCAGCTCCGGTCCAGGGAACACTGAAGCTTTCTTT. This codes for CASSSGPGNTEAFF.

The rearrangement uses TRBV5-4 and TRBJ2-5; tentatively, D is TRBD2 (7 bases). The CDR3 contains 16 residues. V was cut by 4 bases and J by 2 bases, with 18 bases left in between. Germline V gives CDR1 SGHNT, CDR2 YYREEE (reference sequence). DNA of the CDR3: TGTGCCAGCAGCGACAGGACTAGAGCAACGCAAGAGACCCAGTACTTC. This sequence encodes CASSDRTRATQETQYF.

The chain uses TRBV6-4 and TRBJ2-1, with D perhaps TRBD1 (5 bases). The length of the CDR3 is 13 residues. Germline V gene lookup returns CDR1 MRHNA and CDR2 SNTAGT. V dropped 5 bases and J dropped 6 bases, with 11 bases sitting between them. The CDR3 spells CASSPGPFNEQFF. The DNA for the CDR3 is TGTGCCAGCAGTCCAGGGCCCTTCAATGAGCAGTTCTTC.

J is TRBJ2-2 and V is TRBV28, with 7 bases aligning to TRBD1. J lost 2 bases, V lost 7 bases, and 7 bases had no gene match. CDR3 length: 15 amino acids. Per germline, CDR1 MDHEN and CDR2 SYDVKM. The CDR3 region has the DNA TGTGCCAGCACCCTGAGACAGGGAAACACCGGGGAGCTGTTTTTT. Translating it yields CASTLRQGNTGELFF.

V usage is TRBV5-6 and J usage is TRBJ2-3; D is unclear. V was cut by 1 base and J by 5 bases, with 5 bases left in between. The CDR3 sequence is 12 residues long. From germline, CDR1 is SGHDT and CDR2 YYEEEE. This CDR3 reads CASSLRRDTQYF. CDR3 DNA sequence: TGTGCCAGCAGCTTGCGGAGAGATACGCAGTATTTT. Complete variable domain (other parts from reference TRBV5-6 and TRBJ2-3): DAGVTQSPTHLIKTRGQQVTLRCSPKSGHDTVSWYQQALGQGPQFIFQYYEEEERQRGNFPDRFSGHQFPNYSSELNVNALLLGDSALYLCASSLRRDTQYFGPGTRLTVL.

The chain recombines TRBV19 with TRBJ2-1, with D possibly being TRBD2 (5 bases). Trimming removed 2 bases from V and 0 bases from J, with 8 bases in between. CDR1 and CDR2 (germline): LNHDA, SQIVND (reference sequence). The CDR3 has 15 residues. The CDR3 is CASSIQRISYNEQFF. The CDR3 nucleotides read TGTGCCAGTAGTATACAGCGGATCTCCTACAATGAGCAGTTCTTC.

DNA for the CDR3: TGTGCCAGCAGTGGGAGGTTCTCGATCAATCAGCCCCAGCATTTT. Its protein is CASSGRFSINQPQHF. The chain recombines TRBV6-1 with TRBJ1-5, with unresolved D. CDR3 length: 15 residues. Germline V gene data show CDR1 as MNHNS and CDR2 as SASEGT. Trimming removed 4 bases at V and 3 bases at J, with 13 bases between.